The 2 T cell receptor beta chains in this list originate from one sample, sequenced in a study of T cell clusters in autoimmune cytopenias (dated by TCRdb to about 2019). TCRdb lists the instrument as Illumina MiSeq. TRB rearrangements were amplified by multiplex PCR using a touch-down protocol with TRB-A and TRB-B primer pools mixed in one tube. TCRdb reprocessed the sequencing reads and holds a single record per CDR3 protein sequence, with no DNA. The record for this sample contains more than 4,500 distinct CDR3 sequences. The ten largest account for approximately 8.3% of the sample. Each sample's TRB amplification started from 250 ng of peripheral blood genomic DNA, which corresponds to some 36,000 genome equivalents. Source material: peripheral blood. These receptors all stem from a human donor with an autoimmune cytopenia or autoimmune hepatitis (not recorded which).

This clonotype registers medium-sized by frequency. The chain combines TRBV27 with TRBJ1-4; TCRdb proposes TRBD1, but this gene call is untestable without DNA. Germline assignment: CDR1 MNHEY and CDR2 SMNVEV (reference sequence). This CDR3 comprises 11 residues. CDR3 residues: CASRGGEKLFF.

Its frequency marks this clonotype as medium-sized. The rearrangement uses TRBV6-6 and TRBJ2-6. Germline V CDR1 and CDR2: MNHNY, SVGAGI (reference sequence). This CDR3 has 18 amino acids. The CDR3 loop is CASSYAIRGLSGANVLTF.